The 19 T cell receptor beta chains below come from one sample, sequenced in a study of T cell changes during pregnancy in multiple sclerosis. Only in-frame clones appear in the TCRdb table, and some are missing; sequencing was by immunoSEQ multiplex PCR. This sample has tens of thousands of clones, with roughly 92% found just once. The sequenced sample was peripheral blood, obtained before pregnancy. Source of these receptors: a female donor with multiple sclerosis, enrolled in a pregnancy study.

The chain carries TRBV27 and TRBJ2-7, with D perhaps matching TRBD2 (5 bases). Germline-derived CDR1 and CDR2 are MNHEY and SMNVEV (reference sequence). The CDR3 contains 13 residues. Trimming shortened V by 9 bases and J by 6 bases, and 18 bases separated the two germline ends. CDR3 DNA: TGTGCCAGGGGCGGTCCCCGAGGGTCCGAGCAGTACTTC. It yields the protein CARGGPRGSEQYF.

The rearrangement joins TRBV29-1 to TRBJ1-2, with 10 nucleotides matching TRBD1. There are 14 residues in the CDR3. CDR1 and CDR2 (germline): SQVTM, ANQGSEA. V shed 4 bases, J shed 5 bases, and the junction held 7 bases outside the gene matches. The CDR3 nucleotides are TGCAGCGTTGGAGGGACAGGGGATGGGTATGGCTACACCTTC. The encoded protein is CSVGGTGDGYGYTF.

The chain carries TRBV25-1 and TRBJ2-7, with D perhaps matching TRBD2 (5 bases). CDR3 size: 16 residues. V was clipped by 2 bases and J by 5 bases, with 19 bases between them. CDR1 and CDR2 (germline): MGHDK, SYGVNS. The CDR3 here is CASSETPGEGSNEQYF. The CDR3 nucleotides read TGTGCCAGCAGTGAAACCCCCGGTGAGGGTAGTAACGAGCAGTACTTC.

This clone was found once. The V and J genes are TRBV27 and TRBJ1-5, with 9 bases fitting TRBD1. Trimming at V came to 6 bases and at J to 4 bases, leaving 4 bases not matched to a gene. Looked up from germline, CDR1 is MNHEY and CDR2 is SMNVEV (reference sequence). The CDR3 extends over 14 amino acids. CDR3 residues: CASSQTGGNQPQHF. The CDR3 DNA follows: TGTGCCAGCAGCCAGACAGGGGGGAATCAGCCCCAGCATTTT.

The V and J genes are TRBV2 and TRBJ2-5; 9 positions agree with TRBD2. The J segment lost 9 bases and the V segment lost 5 bases, leaving 7 bases of the junction unmatched. Germline CDR1 reads SNHLY; CDR2 reads FYNNEI. The CDR3 consists of 13 residues. In nucleotides, the CDR3 is TGTGCCAGCAGTCTCGGACTAGCGCCATCCCAGTACTTC. This gives the protein CASSLGLAPSQYF.

This clone was counted only a few times. The chain is built from TRBV6-4 and TRBJ2-1, with 7 bases lining up with TRBD1. Trimming took 2 bases from V and 9 from J; bases not matched to a gene: 4. Germline CDR1 reads MRHNA; CDR2 reads SNTAGT. CDR3 length: 13 amino acids. The CDR3 here is CASSDLTGSEQFF. The CDR3 bases are TGTGCCAGCAGTGACCTGACAGGGAGTGAGCAGTTCTTC.

V is TRBV6-4 and J is TRBJ1-1; a possible D gene is TRBD1 (5 bases). Trimming took off 8 bases at V and 0 bases at J, with 13 bases between the two ends. The V gene's germline CDR1 is MRHNA and CDR2 SNTAGT. The CDR3 runs to 14 residues. CDR3 amino acids: CASRVGGLNTEAFF. The DNA for the CDR3 is TGTGCCAGCCGCGTCGGGGGGTTGAACACTGAAGCTTTCTTT.

Here the CDR3 DNA reads TGTGCCAGCAGTTTAGAAGCGAGCCAGCCCCAGCATTTT. It translates to CASSLEASQPQHF. The chain uses TRBV28 and TRBJ1-5; D call uncertain. Germline assignment: CDR1 MDHEN and CDR2 SYDVKM. The CDR3 has 13 amino acids. The germline V and J ends were trimmed by 2 bases and 7 bases, with 9 bases remaining between them.

The chain links TRBV7-2 to TRBJ2-5; 8 bases fit TRBD2. V lost 5 bases and J lost 2; bases outside the gene matches: 10. In germline, CDR1 is SGHTA, CDR2 FQGNSA. This CDR3 contains 16 residues. The DNA of the CDR3 is TGTGCCAGCAGCCCGAGAAGGCGGGAGGCACAAGAGACCCAGTACTTC. It translates to CASSPRRREAQETQYF.

The chain joins TRBV2 to TRBJ2-7; TRBD1 aligns across 8 bases. Looked up from germline, CDR1 is SNHLY and CDR2 is FYNNEI. Losses at the gene ends were 6 bases for V and 5 bases for J; bases not matched to a gene: 12. The CDR3 has 15 amino acids. The CDR3 loop reads CASSLRTGSFHEQYF. CDR3 coding DNA: TGTGCCAGCAGCCTGCGGACAGGGTCATTCCACGAGCAGTACTTC.

The chain joins TRBV9 to TRBJ2-1; 10 bases agree with TRBD2. This CDR3 contains 17 residues. V gave up 0 bases and J gave up 7 bases; unmatched junction bases: 10. Germline CDR1 is SGDLS and CDR2 is YYNGEE. The CDR3 region has the DNA TGTGCCAGCAGCGTAGACCCTTCTAGCGGGAGTTTAAATGAGCAGTTCTTC. It specifies CASSVDPSSGSLNEQFF.

The gene calls are TRBV6-5 and TRBJ2-5, with 9 bases fitting TRBD1. The CDR3 spans 13 residues. The V gene's germline CDR1 is MNHEY and CDR2 SVGAGI. The junction had 4 bases not matched to a gene; V was cut back by 0 bases and J by 11 bases. The CDR3 coding sequence is TGTGCCAGCAGTTACTCTGACGGGACAGGGCAGTACTTC. Its translation: CASSYSDGTGQYF.

The V gene is TRBV5-1, the J gene TRBJ1-1; D is uncertain. Trimming removed 0 bases from V and 5 bases from J, with 11 bases in between. The germline gives CDR1 SGHRS, CDR2 YFSETQ. The CDR3 runs to 14 residues. CDR3 coding DNA: TGCGCCAGCAGCTTGGGAGGAAGGAAAACTGAAGCTTTCTTT. This encodes CASSLGGRKTEAFF.

V and J are TRBV28 and TRBJ2-7; tentatively, D is TRBD1 (5 bases). The V end lost 8 bases, the J end lost 2 bases, and 19 bases lay between the germline ends. CDR1 and CDR2 (germline): MDHEN, SYDVKM. This CDR3 is 15 amino acids long. CDR3 sequence reads: CASRQPFPLPYEQYF. The CDR3 DNA is TGTGCCAGCCGACAGCCGTTCCCTCTCCCCTACGAGCAGTACTTC.

The CDR3 here is CASSGALQETQYF. The CDR3 nucleotides are TGTGCCAGCTCGGGGGCGCTCCAAGAGACCCAGTACTTC. The rearrangement joins TRBV18 to TRBJ2-5; D is perhaps TRBD1 (6 bases). Trimming cost V 6 bases and J 1 base, with 9 bases left between them. The CDR3 loop spans 13 amino acids. Germline CDR1 and CDR2: KGHSH and LQKENI.

The chain employs TRBV11-2 and TRBJ1-5, with a tentative D call TRBD1 (5 bases). The CDR3 is 15 amino acids. Trimming pared 1 base from V and 1 base from J, leaving 8 bases between. CDR1 and CDR2 (germline): SGHAT, FQNNGV. The CDR3 bases are TGTGCCAGCAGCTTAGGGGGGGAAAGCAATCAGCCCCAGCATTTT. Protein: CASSLGGESNQPQHF.

The rearrangement uses TRBV2 and TRBJ1-4, with D maybe TRBD1 (5 bases). Trimming removed 6 bases from V and 3 bases from J, with 11 bases in between. Germline values: CDR1 SNHLY, CDR2 FYNNEI. There are 14 residues in the CDR3. DNA for the CDR3: TGTGCCAGCAGCTTTGGGGGGGCTAATGAAAAACTGTTTTTT. Translated: CASSFGGANEKLFF. The whole variable domain, filled in from reference TRBV2 and TRBJ1-4, reads EPEVTQTPSHQVTQMGQEVILRCVPISNHLYFYWYRQILGQKVEFLVSFYNNEISEKSEIFDDQFSVERPDGSNFTLKIRSTKLEDSAMYFCASSFGGANEKLFFGSGTQLSVL.

This clone appeared once. The V gene is TRBV4-1, the J gene TRBJ2-1; D perhaps matches TRBD2 (6 bases). Germline assignment: CDR1 MGHRA and CDR2 YSYEKL. The CDR3 has 14 residues. Trimming stripped 1 base from V and 6 bases from J, with 10 bases between. CDR3 region: CASSQGLELNEQFF. Written as DNA, the CDR3 is TGCGCCAGCAGCCAAGGACTAGAGCTCAATGAGCAGTTCTTC.

The chain links TRBV7-9 to TRBJ2-5, with 7 bases aligning to TRBD2. V shed 3 bases, J shed 4 bases, and the junction held 11 bases outside the gene matches. Germline-derived CDR1 and CDR2 are SEHNR and FQNEAQ (reference sequence). The CDR3 is 16 amino acids. The chain's CDR3 is CASSFGGSGVAETQYF. The CDR3 DNA is TGTGCCAGCAGCTTTGGCGGGAGTGGGGTGGCAGAGACCCAGTACTTC.